A single sample gave rise to the 29 T cell receptor beta chains below, sequenced in a study of cytomegalovirus exposure and HLA in healthy donors. Researchers ran the PCR with 60 Vbeta and 13 Jbeta primers. The table came from immunoSEQ multiplex PCR; TCRdb's copy has only in-frame clones and leaves some out. This sample has fewer than 70,000 clones, with approximately 70% found just once. Material for sequencing was PBMCs. These receptors came from a male donor in good health and CMV-seropositive.

This sequence joins TRBV2 and TRBJ1-4, with D possibly being TRBD1 (6 bases). CDR1 and CDR2 from the germline V gene are SNHLY and FYNNEI. Trimming pared 8 bases from V and 8 bases from J, leaving 18 bases between. The CDR3 length is 14 residues. The CDR3 DNA reads TGTGCCAGCTCGGGAGGGGGATCGGGGGAAAAACTGTTTTTT. Protein sequence: CASSGGGSGEKLFF.

The V call is TRBV5-1, the J call TRBJ2-1; 7 bases agree with TRBD1. The CDR3 totals 14 residues. Germline V gives CDR1 SGHRS, CDR2 YFSETQ. Trimming took 3 bases from V and 6 from J; bases not matched to a gene: 6. This CDR3 reads CASSSRGLGNEQFF. DNA for the CDR3: TGCGCCAGCAGCTCAAGGGGGCTCGGCAATGAGCAGTTCTTC.

The genes are TRBV4-1 and TRBJ2-5; a weak D match, TRBD2 (6 bases). TRBJ2-7 matches the DNA end more closely, so the J call is doubtful. CDR3 size: 16 residues. CDR1 and CDR2 (germline): MGHRA, YSYEKL. The chain's CDR3 is CASSQDHGGGTYEQYF. CDR3 in DNA: TGCGCCAGCAGCCAAGATCATGGGGGAGGAACCTACGAGCAGTACTTC.

J is TRBJ2-5 and V is TRBV10-2; D might be TRBD2 (5 bases). The J call is uncertain, as TRBJ2-7 better fits the DNA end. The CDR3 has 13 residues. Looked up from germline, CDR1 is WSHSY and CDR2 is SAAADI. CDR3 loop: CASSEGSTYEQYF. DNA for the CDR3: TGCGCCAGCAGTGAAGGGAGCACCTACGAGCAGTACTTC.

The chain uses TRBV19 and TRBJ2-7; TRBD1 matches at 9 bases. Germline CDR1 and CDR2: LNHDA and SQIVND (reference sequence). This CDR3 has 12 amino acids. DNA of the CDR3: TGTGCTACCGGGACAGGGTTTAACGAGCAGTACTTC. It is translated as CATGTGFNEQYF.

This sequence joins TRBV5-6 and TRBJ2-2; 16 nucleotides line up with TRBD2. Germline CDR1 and CDR2: SGHDT and YYEEEE. The V segment lost 4 bases and the J segment 7 bases; nucleotides outside the gene matches: 7. CDR3 length: 17 amino acids. The chain's CDR3 is CASSRGLAGGPNGELFF. In nucleotides, the CDR3 is TGTGCCAGCAGCAGGGGACTAGCGGGAGGGCCTAACGGGGAGCTGTTTTTT.

This sequence joins TRBV5-1 and TRBJ2-1, with 7 bases matching TRBD2. Germline V gene data show CDR1 as SGHRS and CDR2 as YFSETQ. With 0 bases clipped from V and 6 bases from J, the junction kept 12 bases outside the gene matches. This CDR3 comprises 17 residues. CDR3 sequence (DNA): TGCGCCAGCAGCTTGGCCGGGGCTAGCGGTTCACCCAATGAGCAGTTCTTC. Amino acids: CASSLAGASGSPNEQFF.

This chain uses TRBV27 with TRBJ1-6; the D gene is possibly TRBD1 (6 bases). The CDR3 sequence is 15 residues long. V lost 6 bases, J lost 3 bases, and 12 bases lay in between. CDR1 and CDR2 from the germline V gene are MNHEY and SMNVEV (reference sequence). The CDR3 coding sequence is TGTGCCAGCAGGGGACACTTTATCTATAATTCACCCCTCCACTTT. This sequence encodes CASRGHFIYNSPLHF.

The J gene is TRBJ2-1, the V gene TRBV6-5; TRBD2 aligns across 9 bases. The ends lost 7 bases at V and 8 bases at J; junction bases unmatched: 9. The CDR3 totals 14 residues. CDR1 is MNHEY and CDR2 is SVGAGI in the germline V gene. The CDR3 is CASKREAGGYEQFF. CDR3 sequence (DNA): TGTGCCAGCAAGCGGGAGGCCGGCGGATATGAGCAGTTCTTC.

For the CDR3, the DNA is TGTGCCAGCAGTTCTACCGGGGTAAGCTCCTACAATGAGCAGTTCTTC. It translates to CASSSTGVSSYNEQFF. The chain joins TRBV7-3 to TRBJ2-1; D perhaps matches TRBD2 (5 bases). There are 16 residues in the CDR3. V dropped 6 bases and J dropped 0 bases, with 15 bases sitting between them. The germline V gene encodes CDR1 SGHTA and CDR2 FQGTGA.

The gene calls are TRBV5-1 and TRBJ1-3, with D possibly TRBD1 on 5 matching bases. The germline gives CDR1 SGHRS, CDR2 YFSETQ. The CDR3 is 15 amino acids. Trimming left V 4 bases short and J 0 bases short, with 11 bases between. The CDR3 DNA follows: TGCGCCAGCAGCCTCTGGGGGGACTCTGGAAACACCATATATTTT. Amino acids: CASSLWGDSGNTIYF.

The chain carries TRBV2 and TRBJ1-2; the D gene is possibly TRBD1 (6 bases). V gave up 5 bases and J gave up 4 bases, with 11 bases separating them. In germline, CDR1 is SNHLY, CDR2 FYNNEI. The CDR3 contains 13 residues. The CDR3: CASSSQGRYGYTF. The CDR3 DNA reads TGTGCCAGCAGTAGCCAGGGGCGCTATGGCTACACCTTC.

V gene TRBV19 combines with J gene TRBJ2-2; D uncertain. The germline gives CDR1 LNHDA, CDR2 SQIVND (reference sequence). Trimming removed 0 bases from V and 6 bases from J, with 11 bases in between. The CDR3 extends over 15 amino acids. CDR3 DNA: TGTGCCAGTAGTATAGATCGTTCCGGTCCCGGGGAGCTGTTTTTT. This sequence encodes CASSIDRSGPGELFF.

This sequence joins TRBV18 and TRBJ2-6; 7 nucleotides align to TRBD1. The V segment lost 0 bases and the J segment 0 bases; nucleotides outside the gene matches: 5. CDR1 and CDR2 (germline): KGHSH, LQKENI. The CDR3 runs 18 residues. The CDR3 region has the DNA TGTGCCAGCTCACCACCGGCACAGGGGACCTCTGGGGCCAACGTCCTGACTTTC. It codes for CASSPPAQGTSGANVLTF.

The chain links TRBV19 to TRBJ1-1; weak D call: TRBD1 (5 bases). The V and J ends lost 5 bases and 5 bases respectively, with 18 bases between them. The germline gives CDR1 LNHDA, CDR2 SQIVND (reference sequence). The CDR3 loop spans 15 amino acids. CDR3 sequence: CASSPYGTRGTEAFF. CDR3 DNA: TGTGCCAGTAGTCCCTACGGGACTCGAGGGACTGAAGCTTTCTTT.

This clone has more than one count but fewer than ten. The chain employs TRBV11-2 and TRBJ2-2, with D tentatively TRBD1 (6 bases). V was pared by 4 bases and J by 3 bases, with 9 bases between. The germline V gene has CDR1 SGHAT and CDR2 FQNNGV. This CDR3 is built from 14 residues. CDR3 amino acids: CASSYRVDTGELFF. The CDR3 DNA follows: TGTGCCAGCAGCTACAGGGTCGACACCGGGGAGCTGTTTTTT.

This clone was seen more than once but under ten times. The chain employs TRBV18 and TRBJ2-7; D gene uncertain. The V gene's germline CDR1 is KGHSH and CDR2 LQKENI. Trimming left V 3 bases short and J 6 bases short, with 6 bases between. The CDR3 consists of 11 residues. The CDR3 is CASSPSVEQYF. The CDR3 bases are TGTGCCAGCTCACCGTCGGTCGAGCAGTACTTC.

A few counts support this clone. V gene TRBV5-1 combines with J gene TRBJ1-2; D not resolved. The V and J ends lost 3 bases and 4 bases respectively, with 13 bases between them. This CDR3 comprises 14 residues. Germline V CDR1 and CDR2: SGHRS, YFSETQ. This CDR3 is CASSWEEGGYGYTF. CDR3 sequence (DNA): TGCGCCAGCAGCTGGGAGGAGGGCGGCTATGGCTACACCTTC.

J is TRBJ2-1 and V is TRBV9; the match to TRBD1 covers 7 bases. The V and J ends lost 4 bases and 3 bases, in that order; junction bases with no gene match: 7. This CDR3 spans 15 amino acids. Germline loops: CDR1 SGDLS, CDR2 YYNGEE. CDR3 sequence: CASSSSRDSYNEQFF. The CDR3 DNA sequence: TGTGCCAGCAGCTCCTCCCGGGACAGCTACAATGAGCAGTTCTTC. Full variable domain (rest looked up from reference TRBV9 and TRBJ2-1): DSGVTQTPKHLITATGQRVTLRCSPRSGDLSVYWYQQSLDQGLQFLIQYYNGEERAKGNILERFSAQQFPDLHSELNLSSLELGDSALYFCASSSSRDSYNEQFFGPGTRLTVL.

The chain has TRBV6-5 and TRBJ1-3, with TRBD1 as a possible D gene (6 bases). Germline assignment: CDR1 MNHEY and CDR2 SVGAGI. CDR3 size: 15 residues. V was shortened by 6 bases and J by 1 base, with 13 bases between the two germline ends. The CDR3 nucleotides read TGTGCCAGCAGCTTCGGGACAACTTCTGGAAACACCATATATTTT. This sequence encodes CASSFGTTSGNTIYF.

This clone has just one count. This chain links TRBV7-9 with TRBJ1-1; D is ambiguous. The CDR3 totals 12 residues. From germline, CDR1 is SEHNR and CDR2 FQNEAQ (reference sequence). The V gene lost 3 bases and the J gene lost 0 bases, with 2 bases spanning the gap. The CDR3 spells CASSFMNTEAFF. CDR3 nucleotides: TGTGCCAGCAGCTTCATGAACACTGAAGCTTTCTTT.

The CDR3 nucleotides are TGTGCCAGCAGTTCCTCCGGGAGATTCTATGGCTACACCTTC. It is translated as CASSSSGRFYGYTF. The chain recombines TRBV6-6 with TRBJ1-2; D ambiguous. The CDR3 consists of 14 residues. Germline CDR1 reads MNHNY; CDR2 reads SVGAGI (reference sequence). The V end was cut by 4 bases, the J end by 4 bases, with 13 bases between.

This clone was observed a handful of times. This chain joins TRBV29-1 and TRBJ1-1; possible D gene TRBD1, 6 bases. V was clipped by 6 bases and J by 2 bases, with 13 bases between them. The germline V gene has CDR1 SQVTM and CDR2 ANQGSEA. The CDR3 covers 13 residues. For the CDR3, the DNA is TGCAGCGTCGACAGGCAGGGAAACACTGAAGCTTTCTTT. It translates to CSVDRQGNTEAFF.

This clone has just a few counts. The chain is built from TRBV19 and TRBJ2-1, with 7 nucleotides matching TRBD2. The trim removed 6 bases at V and 2 bases at J, leaving 1 base unmatched. The CDR3 length is 13 residues. The germline V gene encodes CDR1 LNHDA and CDR2 SQIVND (reference sequence). CDR3 DNA sequence: TGTGCCAGTAGCGGGAGGACCTACAATGAGCAGTTCTTC. Translation gives CASSGRTYNEQFF.

The rearrangement links TRBV14 to TRBJ2-3; maybe TRBD1 (6 bases). V was clipped by 6 bases and J by 0 bases, with 13 bases between them. CDR1 is SGHDN and CDR2 is FVKESK in the germline V gene. The CDR3 covers 15 residues. CDR3 amino acids: CASRGTRTSTDTQYF. The CDR3 DNA sequence: TGTGCCAGCAGGGGGACACGGACTAGCACAGATACGCAGTATTTT.

The sample holds a few counts of this clone. The chain has TRBV28 and TRBJ1-6, with 8 bases that match TRBD1. J gave up 10 bases and V 7 bases, and 9 bases lay outside the gene matches. The CDR3 length is 14 residues. In germline, CDR1 is MDHEN, CDR2 SYDVKM. As DNA, the CDR3 is TGTGCCAGCATCTCAGGGGGCGCGGAATCACCCCTCCACTTT. Its protein is CASISGGAESPLHF. Full variable domain (rest looked up from reference TRBV28 and TRBJ1-6): DVKVTQSSRYLVKRTGEKVFLECVQDMDHENMFWYRQDPGLGLRLIYFSYDVKMKEKGDIPEGYSVSREKKERFSLILESASTNQTSMYLCASISGGAESPLHFGNGTRLTVT.

The chain recombines TRBV6-1 with TRBJ2-7; possible D gene TRBD1, 6 bases. The CDR3 runs to 15 residues. The V gene's germline CDR1 is MNHNS and CDR2 SASEGT. The germline V and J ends were trimmed by 2 bases and 2 bases, with 13 bases remaining between them. The CDR3 is CASSEFGTPTYEQYF. CDR3 nucleotide sequence: TGTGCCAGCAGTGAATTCGGGACACCGACCTACGAGCAGTACTTC.

The chain joins TRBV19 to TRBJ2-2; D might be TRBD2 (6 bases). The CDR3 has 16 residues. Germline CDR1 is LNHDA and CDR2 is SQIVND (reference sequence). With 6 bases removed from V and 3 bases from J, the gap between germline ends came to 17 bases. The CDR3, as DNA: TGTGCCAGTAGCCACGGTGCGGGAAGATACACCGGGGAGCTGTTTTTT. It codes for CASSHGAGRYTGELFF.

In this sample, this clone turned up a few times. The chain employs TRBV7-2 and TRBJ1-4; D unclear. The ends were cut back, 2 bases at V and 0 bases at J, with 13 bases in the middle. The CDR3 runs 17 residues. CDR1 SGHTA and CDR2 FQGNSA come from the germline V gene. The CDR3 loop is CASSLSSSTATNEKLFF. The CDR3 coding sequence is TGTGCCAGCAGCTTATCCTCCTCAACAGCAACTAATGAAAAACTGTTTTTT.